These T cell receptor beta chains were read from a single sample in a study of cytomegalovirus exposure and HLA in healthy donors. TCRdb keeps only in-frame clones here, not all; method: immunoSEQ multiplex PCR. The sample has about 150,000 clones, roughly 85% seen once; the top ten hold over 1.5%. Source material: PBMCs. The receptors stem from a man in his forties or fifties in good health and CMV-seronegative. Both conserved end residues are part of each CDR3. The order of the fields is V gene, J gene, clone size, D gene, CDR3 DNA, CDR3 protein. A D gene is named only where the DNA matches it firmly. Expanded clones are given a class, and other clones once, few, many or no size at all.

V gene: TRBV7-8; J gene: TRBJ2-1; clone size: .; D gene: .; CDR3 DNA: TGTGCCAGCAGCTTAGCCAGATCAAATGAGCAGTTCTTC; CDR3 protein: CASSLARSNEQFF
V gene: TRBV5-1; J gene: TRBJ2-3; clone size: .; D gene: TRBD2; CDR3 DNA: TGCGCCAGCAGCTTGGCGACTAGCGGGGGGTCAGATACGCAGTATTTT; CDR3 protein: CASSLATSGGSDTQYF
V gene: TRBV19; J gene: TRBJ2-2; clone size: .; D gene: .; CDR3 DNA: TGTGCCAGTAGTTGGGACACCTCGAACACCGGGGAGCTGTTTTTT; CDR3 protein: CASSWDTSNTGELFF
V gene: TRBV5-1; J gene: TRBJ2-7; clone size: .; D gene: .; CDR3 DNA: TGCGCCAGCAGAATGGCTAGAACCTACGAGCAGTACTTC; CDR3 protein: CASRMARTYEQYF
V gene: TRBV19; J gene: TRBJ1-5; clone size: .; D gene: TRBD1; CDR3 DNA: TGTGCCAGTAGTATAGACAGGGGGCGACAGCCCCAGCATTTT; CDR3 protein: CASSIDRGRQPQHF
V gene: TRBV4-1; J gene: TRBJ2-7; clone size: once; D gene: TRBD2; CDR3 DNA: TGCGCCAGCAGCCAAGATGTGGTAGCGGGGGGGCCCGAGCAGTACTTC; CDR3 protein: CASSQDVVAGGPEQYF
V gene: TRBV7-6; J gene: TRBJ2-7; clone size: .; D gene: .; CDR3 DNA: TGTGCCAGCAGCTTAGAATCGGGGGAACGGTTTTACGAGCAGTACTTC; CDR3 protein: CASSLESGERFYEQYF
V gene: TRBV2; J gene: TRBJ2-7; clone size: few; D gene: .; CDR3 DNA: TGTGCCAGCAATCGGCAGGATGCCAACGAGCAGTACTTC; CDR3 protein: CASNRQDANEQYF
V gene: TRBV6-5; J gene: TRBJ2-3; clone size: .; D gene: .; CDR3 DNA: TGTGCCAGCAGTTCCCCAGGCACAGATACGCAGTATTTT; CDR3 protein: CASSSPGTDTQYF
V gene: TRBV9; J gene: TRBJ2-1; clone size: few; D gene: TRBD1; CDR3 DNA: TGTGCCAGCAGCTCGACCGGGACCCAGGGGGCCGTAAATGAGCAGTTCTTC; CDR3 protein: CASSSTGTQGAVNEQFF
V gene: TRBV30; J gene: TRBJ1-1; clone size: .; D gene: .; CDR3 DNA: TGTGCCTGGAGTGTGGCAGAGAACACTGAAGCTTTCTTT; CDR3 protein: CAWSVAENTEAFF
V gene: TRBV6-6; J gene: TRBJ1-1; clone size: .; D gene: .; CDR3 DNA: TGTGCCAGCAGTTACTCGGGCGGGGGGGGCACTGAAGCTTTCTTT; CDR3 protein: CASSYSGGGGTEAFF
V gene: TRBV29-1; J gene: TRBJ2-3; clone size: few; D gene: .; CDR3 DNA: TGCAGCGTTGAGGCGGGCGCTAGCACAGATACGCAGTATTTT; CDR3 protein: CSVEAGASTDTQYF
V gene: TRBV10-1; J gene: TRBJ2-1; clone size: .; D gene: TRBD2; CDR3 DNA: TGCGCCAGTCGACTAGCGGGGGGGCCGTACTACAATGAGCAGTTCTTC; CDR3 protein: CASRLAGGPYYNEQFF
V gene: TRBV19; J gene: TRBJ2-2; clone size: .; D gene: TRBD1; CDR3 DNA: TGTGCCAGTGGAGCCCGGACCGGGACAGCGAACACCGGGGAGCTGTTTTTT; CDR3 protein: CASGARTGTANTGELFF
V gene: TRBV25-1; J gene: TRBJ1-2; clone size: .; D gene: TRBD1; CDR3 DNA: TGTGCCAGCAGTGCTCCTTGGGGGACAGCTAACTATGGCTACACCTTC; CDR3 protein: CASSAPWGTANYGYTF
V gene: TRBV11-2; J gene: TRBJ2-7; clone size: .; D gene: .; CDR3 DNA: TGTGCCAGCAGCTTAGCCGCGGCCTACTACGAGCAGTACTTC; CDR3 protein: CASSLAAAYYEQYF
V gene: TRBV5-1; J gene: TRBJ2-7; clone size: .; D gene: TRBD2; CDR3 DNA: TGCGCCAGCAGCTTAGGACTAGCGGGAGGCTACGAGCAGTACTTC; CDR3 protein: CASSLGLAGGYEQYF
V gene: TRBV28; J gene: TRBJ1-4; clone size: .; D gene: TRBD1; CDR3 DNA: TGTGCCAGCAGTTTCCGGACAGGGGATGAAAAACTGTTTTTT; CDR3 protein: CASSFRTGDEKLFF
V gene: TRBV5-6; J gene: TRBJ2-1; clone size: .; D gene: TRBD1; CDR3 DNA: TGTGCCAGCAGCCCCGGGACAGGGGACAATGAGCAGTTCTTC; CDR3 protein: CASSPGTGDNEQFF
V gene: TRBV29-1; J gene: TRBJ2-1; clone size: .; D gene: TRBD2; CDR3 DNA: TGCAGCGTTAGGCCTACTAGCGGGGGCTACAATGAGCAGTTCTTC; CDR3 protein: CSVRPTSGGYNEQFF
V gene: TRBV7-9; J gene: TRBJ2-1; clone size: .; D gene: TRBD2; CDR3 DNA: TGTGCCAGCAGCTTAGGCGGGAGCGCATACAATGAGCAGTTCTTC; CDR3 protein: CASSLGGSAYNEQFF
V gene: TRBV30; J gene: TRBJ2-7; clone size: .; D gene: .; CDR3 DNA: TGTGCCTGGAGTGCACAGGGTTACGAGCAGTGCTTC; CDR3 protein: CAWSAQGYEQCF
V gene: TRBV7-2; J gene: TRBJ2-7; clone size: .; D gene: TRBD2; CDR3 DNA: TGTGCCAGCAGCTTGACTAGCGGGGGCTACTACGAGCAGTACTTC; CDR3 protein: CASSLTSGGYYEQYF